A few counts support the clone carrying this T cell receptor beta chain. What it binds is not known. This sample was taken from a study of cytomegalovirus exposure and HLA in healthy donors. Study-level information: Out of 350 to 400 genotyped donors, roughly 80% belonged to the Caucasian-associated ancestry cluster. Study-wide findings and caveats: The likely explanation for a cluster of highly shared sequence variants was sequencing artifact. Most subjects' HLA-A and HLA-B alleles were reportedly predicted from TCR beta sequences.

PCR was performed using 60 Vbeta and 13 Jbeta primers. The data were produced by immunoSEQ multiplex PCR, yet TCRdb's version contains in-frame clones alone and is incomplete. The sample holds about 190,000 clones, 80% to 85% seen once. From germline, CDR1 is SGHKS and CDR2 YYEKEE (reference sequence). V lost 4 bases to trimming and J lost 0 bases, with 10 bases between them. The CDR3 length is 14 residues. The material sequenced was PBMCs. The clonotype comes from a boy aged 5-17 years in good health and CMV-seronegative. V is TRBV5-5 and J is TRBJ1-1; D not resolved. CDR3 region: CASSREVLNTEAFF. Written as DNA, the CDR3 is TGTGCCAGCAGCCGAGAAGTGTTGAACACTGAAGCTTTCTTT.